A single TCR beta chain is shown here with its context. The antigen is undetermined. This sample is part of a study of CD8 T cells in ankylosing spondylitis. TCRdb recomputed calls from the 5' RACE reads with MiXCR, one row per CDR3 protein. In the table there are roughly 700,000 distinct CDR3 sequences, roughly 20% of which are singletons. Findings of the study overall: From matched ankylosing spondylitis synovial fluid, disease-linked clones were reportedly recovered at significantly enriched levels. Made up of about eight highly homologous variants, a TCR beta motif appeared characteristic of ankylosing spondylitis blood.

The CDR3 covers 13 residues. V gave up 4 bases and J gave up 6 bases, with 9 bases separating them. Germline values: CDR1 ENHRY, CDR2 SYGVKD. The clonotype comes from a male donor with ankylosing spondylitis. Sequencing was performed on blood, either unsorted or a sorted T cell fraction (not recorded which). V and J are TRBV10-3 and TRBJ2-2, with a weak D call TRBD1 (5 bases). The CDR3 region has the DNA TGTGCCATCAGTGTAGAAGGGGCCGGGGAGCTGTTTTTT. Residues: CAISVEGAGELFF.